The T cell receptor (beta chain) under discussion was sequenced for a study of immune cell composition in non-small cell lung cancer. Whole-study context: Lung adenocarcinoma or squamous carcinoma made up most tumours. Regarding the study as a whole: Dominant in vivo tumour-associated clones were not shown to share tumour-reactive sequences. Adenocarcinomas with higher top tumour-associated clone frequency had more reactive TILs.

The V and J ends lost 4 bases and 8 bases respectively, with 12 bases between them. The germline gives CDR1 ENHRY, CDR2 SYGVKD. The CDR3 length is 14 residues. Profiled with immunoSEQ multiplex PCR; TCRdb holds only in-frame clones, not every one. The table has 4,000 to 5,000 clones, roughly 71% seen once; the top ten hold 7.5% to 9%. To note about this clone: Its antigen is not identified.

The normal lung sample lay at least 3 cm, and maximally far, from the tumour. Genomic DNA came from frozen unsorted single-cell suspensions. This chain uses TRBV10-3 with TRBJ1-6, with unresolved D. The clonotype originates from a human donor with non-small cell lung cancer. The sample consisted of non-adjacent lung tissue. For the CDR3, the DNA is TGTGCCATCAGTGTCGGATCCGCGGATTCACCCCTCCACTTT. Protein product: CAISVGSADSPLHF.